This passage covers 22 T cell receptor beta chains from one sample sequenced in a study of blood T cells in healthy people across ages. PCR was performed a second time for roughly 7 to 11 cycles using a sample-barcoded 5' primer and a J-beta primer mix. One entry per CDR3 protein, called by TCRdb with MiXCR from the 5' RACE reads. The top ten clones hold roughly 24% of a sample with roughly 730,000 distinct CDR3 sequences, around 50% of them seen once. The sample was blood. These receptors were obtained from a man aged 40-49 years in good health.

This clonotype was counted many times. The chain couples TRBV7-8 to TRBJ1-2; no reliable D call. This CDR3 region has 14 residues. V lost 1 base to trimming and J lost 2 bases, with 8 bases between them. CDR1 and CDR2 from the germline V gene are SGHVS and FQNEAQ. The CDR3 DNA follows: TGTGCCAGCAGCTTAGTTAAGGGCAACTATGGCTACACCTTC. Its translation is CASSLVKGNYGYTF.

This chain joins TRBV7-2 and TRBJ2-5; 7 bases are a match to TRBD2. The J call may be faulty, since TRBJ2-7 better matches the DNA end. Germline V gives CDR1 SGHTA, CDR2 FQGNSA. There are 14 residues in the CDR3. The CDR3 region is CASSLSGTAREQYF. DNA of the CDR3: TGTGCCAGCAGCTTAAGCGGGACGGCGCGCGAGCAGTACTTC.

The sample holds a few counts of this clonotype. The chain joins TRBV3-1 to TRBJ1-5; D is unresolved. V dropped 4 bases and J dropped 4 bases, with 14 bases sitting between them. Germline lookup yields CDR1 LGHDT and CDR2 YNNKEL (reference sequence). This CDR3 has 15 residues. This CDR3 reads CASSPSSLPNQPQHF. The CDR3 nucleotides read TGTGCCAGCAGCCCTAGTTCCCTTCCTAATCAGCCCCAGCATTTT.

The V and J genes are TRBV29-1 and TRBJ2-7, with 9 bases lining up with TRBD1. The trim removed 3 bases at V and 3 bases at J, leaving 0 bases unmatched. Germline CDR1 SQVTM, CDR2 ANQGSEA. This CDR3 region has 12 residues. The CDR3 DNA reads TGCAGCGTTGAGGGACAGGGCTACGAGCAGTACTTC. As protein: CSVEGQGYEQYF.

The V call is TRBV3-1, the J call TRBJ2-4, with 7 bases fitting TRBD1. The better agreement between TRBJ2-7 and the DNA end casts doubt on the J call. Germline loops: CDR1 LGHDT, CDR2 YNNKEL (reference sequence). The CDR3 extends over 14 amino acids. The DNA for the CDR3 is TGTGCCAGCAGCCCGACAGGGAAATGGGGCGAGCAGTACTTC. Amino acid sequence: CASSPTGKWGEQYF.

This sequence joins TRBV7-7 and TRBJ2-6; TRBD1 is a possible D gene (6 bases). The germline V gene encodes CDR1 SSHAT and CDR2 FNYEAQ (reference sequence). Trimming left V 11 bases short and J 4 bases short, with 9 bases between. The CDR3 contains 12 residues. The CDR3 is CAAGVGANVLTF. The CDR3 DNA is TGTGCCGCAGGGGTCGGGGCCAACGTCCTGACTTTC. The complete variable domain, with remaining parts taken from reference TRBV7-7 and TRBJ2-6, reads GAGVSQSPRYKVTKRGQDVTLRCDPISSHATLYWYQQALGQGPEFLTYFNYEAQPDKSGLPSDRFSAERPEGSISTLTIQRTEQRDSAMYRCAAGVGANVLTFGAGSRLTVL.

The genes are TRBV20-1 and TRBJ2-6, with D unclear. This CDR3 is built from 14 residues. Germline assignment: CDR1 DFQATT and CDR2 SNEGSKA (reference sequence). V lost 7 bases and J lost 1, with 11 bases in between. The CDR3 is CSGLVRSGANVLTF. The CDR3 coding sequence is TGCAGTGGTTTGGTGAGATCTGGGGCCAACGTCCTGACTTTC.

V is TRBV30 and J is TRBJ1-5, with D possibly TRBD1 on 6 matching bases. Looked up from germline, CDR1 is GTSNPN and CDR2 is SVGIG (reference sequence). There are 14 residues in the CDR3. Trimming pared 0 bases from V and 2 bases from J, leaving 8 bases between. The chain's CDR3 is CAWSVRGGNQPQHF. CDR3 bases: TGTGCCTGGAGTGTGAGGGGGGGCAATCAGCCCCAGCATTTT.

This clonotype was found a few times. The chain recombines TRBV27 with TRBJ2-1; maybe TRBD1 (6 bases). Trimming shortened V by 1 base and J by 10 bases, and 26 bases separated the two germline ends. CDR1 is MNHEY and CDR2 is SMNVEV in the germline V gene (reference sequence). The CDR3 contains 18 residues. This CDR3 is CASSLLGVRDTDLQEQFF. CDR3 coding DNA: TGTGCCAGCAGTTTATTAGGGGTCCGGGACACCGACCTTCAGGAGCAGTTCTTC.

This clonotype was seen once. This chain connects TRBV18 to TRBJ2-5, with D uncertain. CDR1 and CDR2 (germline): KGHSH, LQKENI. Between the trimmed V and J ends, which lost 4 bases and 6 bases, there was a span of 18 bases. This CDR3 has 15 residues. CDR3 sequence reads: CASSQSSVPAQTQYF. CDR3 in DNA: TGTGCCAGCTCACAGTCATCGGTACCTGCGCAGACCCAGTACTTC.

The sample holds a few counts of this clonotype. The J gene is TRBJ2-5, the V gene TRBV5-1, with TRBD1 matching 11 bases. The CDR3 has 19 residues. V dropped 0 bases and J dropped 2; count of bases not matched to a gene: 12. CDR1 is SGHRS, CDR2 YFSETQ, per germline. The CDR3 loop is CASSLDWTGGLGGQETQYF. The CDR3 region has the DNA TGCGCCAGCAGCTTGGACTGGACAGGGGGCCTTGGTGGGCAAGAGACCCAGTACTTC. Full variable domain (missing parts from reference TRBV5-1 and TRBJ2-5): KAGVTQTPRYLIKTRGQQVTLSCSPISGHRSVSWYQQTPGQGLQFLFEYFSETQRNKGNFPGRFSGRQFSNSRSEMNVSTLELGDSALYLCASSLDWTGGLGGQETQYFGPGTRLLVL.

This clonotype was seen only a few times. The chain couples TRBV12-3 or TRBV12-4 to TRBJ1-2; D not resolved. This CDR3 has 17 residues. V shed 6 bases and J shed 4 bases, with 24 bases lying between them. CDR3 sequence (DNA): TGTGCCAGCAGCCTCGCGGGTATGAGCAGGCCCCCCTATGGCTACACCTTC. This gives the protein CASSLAGMSRPPYGYTF.

This clonotype was counted a single time. The chain uses TRBV2 and TRBJ2-1; no reliable D call. Deletions cut 3 bases from V and 14 bases from J, with 17 bases between. The CDR3 totals 13 residues. Germline assignment: CDR1 SNHLY and CDR2 FYNNEI. The CDR3 sequence is CASSDPGRGEKFF. The DNA for the CDR3 is TGTGCCAGCAGTGATCCGGGCCGCGGAGAGAAGTTCTTC.

The table lists this clonotype with a few counts. The rearrangement uses TRBV7-2 and TRBJ2-2; tentative D call: TRBD2 (5 bases). CDR1 is SGHTA, CDR2 FQGNSA, per germline. The ends were cut back, 5 bases at V and 6 bases at J, with 19 bases in the middle. The CDR3 consists of 16 residues. CDR3 nucleotide sequence: TGTGCCAGCAGCCAATTCCCCGGGGAAGGGTCCGGGGAGCTGTTTTTT. This translates into CASSQFPGEGSGELFF.

This clonotype was found a few times. In DNA, the CDR3 is TGTGCCAGCAGCCAAGGACAGGAGGGCCCTGAGACCCAGTACTTC. Translating it yields CASSQGQEGPETQYF. The chain carries TRBV4-2 and TRBJ2-5; D is perhaps TRBD1 or TRBD2 (6 bases each). The germline gives CDR1 LGHNA, CDR2 YNFKEQ. With 1 base removed from V and 5 bases from J, the gap between germline ends came to 14 bases. The CDR3 runs to 15 residues.

The sample holds one count of this clonotype. The chain joins TRBV28 to TRBJ2-7; the match to TRBD1 covers 8 bases. The germline V gene has CDR1 MDHEN and CDR2 SYDVKM. The junction had 4 bases not matched to a gene; V was cut back by 2 bases and J by 4 bases. CDR3 length equals 14 residues. The CDR3 DNA follows: TGTGCCAGCAGTTTACAGGGGGCTCTTTACGAGCAGTACTTC. Amino acid sequence: CASSLQGALYEQYF.

This chain joins TRBV29-1 and TRBJ2-3, with D maybe TRBD2 (6 bases). The length of the CDR3 is 17 residues. Per the germline V gene, CDR1 is SQVTM and CDR2 is ANQGSEA. The V end was cut by 6 bases, the J end by 3 bases, with 25 bases between. CDR3 in DNA: TGCAGCGTCGGCGGGGACTCCCCGGGGGAGCCTACAGATACGCAGTATTTT. Translating gives CSVGGDSPGEPTDTQYF.

This chain links TRBV20-1 with TRBJ1-1; maybe TRBD1 (6 bases). Trimming removed 3 bases at V and 0 bases at J, with 20 bases between. The CDR3 runs 17 residues. From germline, CDR1 is DFQATT and CDR2 SNEGSKA (reference sequence). DNA for the CDR3: TGCAGTGCTAGGGGCGAAGGGGGTAGAGGCATGAACACTGAAGCTTTCTTT. Translation gives CSARGEGGRGMNTEAFF.

The sample holds one count of this clonotype. The chain combines TRBV5-1 with TRBJ1-1; no firm D call. Trimming took 1 base from V and 4 from J, leaving 14 bases between them. The CDR3 loop spans 15 amino acids. Germline V gene data show CDR1 as SGHRS and CDR2 as YFSETQ. The DNA of the CDR3 is TGCGCCAGCAGCTTGACGACCGGCACAATCACTGAAGCTTTCTTT. It yields the protein CASSLTTGTITEAFF.

V usage is TRBV28 and J usage is TRBJ2-3; 9 nucleotides match TRBD2. Germline-derived CDR1 and CDR2 are MDHEN and SYDVKM. With V trimmed by 3 bases and J by 1 base, 5 bases remained unmatched. This CDR3 spans 16 amino acids. The CDR3 nucleotides are TGTGCCAGCAGTTTTGGCGGGAGGGTGGGCACAGATACGCAGTATTTT. This sequence encodes CASSFGGRVGTDTQYF.

This clonotype was detected once. CDR3 nucleotides: TGCAGCGCTGGGACAGGGCTCAGAAACACCGGGGAGCTGTTTTTT. It encodes CSAGTGLRNTGELFF. The chain is built from TRBV29-1 and TRBJ2-2, with 9 nucleotides matching TRBD1. Looked up from germline, CDR1 is SQVTM and CDR2 is ANQGSEA. With 7 bases clipped from V and 2 bases from J, the junction kept 8 bases outside the gene matches. The length of the CDR3 is 15 residues.

This clonotype occurred a few times. This chain connects TRBV20-1 to TRBJ2-7, with D perhaps being TRBD1 or TRBD2 (5 bases each). The CDR3 runs 16 residues. The ends were cut back, 3 bases at V and 0 bases at J, with 18 bases in the middle. CDR1 and CDR2 from the germline V gene are DFQATT and SNEGSKA (reference sequence). CDR3 bases: TGCAGTGCTAGCACCCTCCGGAGGCAGGGCTCCTACGAGCAGTACTTC. This gives the protein CSASTLRRQGSYEQYF.